This T cell receptor (beta chain) was found in a study of blood T cell repertoires in COVID-19. Profiled with immunoSEQ multiplex PCR; TCRdb holds only in-frame clones, not every one. Found here are roughly 180,000 clones, roughly 78% of them singletons; the top ten hold approximately 7.7%. The CDR3 consists of 12 residues. CDR1 is SGDLS and CDR2 is YYNGEE in the germline V gene. The V end lost 0 bases, the J end lost 4 bases, and 4 bases lay between the germline ends. This TCR was recovered from a woman aged 60 to 75 with COVID-19, enrolled during active disease. The chain couples TRBV9 to TRBJ1-1, with D hard to call. Material for sequencing was peripheral blood. The CDR3 region is CASSVGLTEAFF. CDR3 in DNA: TGTGCCAGCAGCGTAGGTCTCACTGAAGCTTTCTTT.